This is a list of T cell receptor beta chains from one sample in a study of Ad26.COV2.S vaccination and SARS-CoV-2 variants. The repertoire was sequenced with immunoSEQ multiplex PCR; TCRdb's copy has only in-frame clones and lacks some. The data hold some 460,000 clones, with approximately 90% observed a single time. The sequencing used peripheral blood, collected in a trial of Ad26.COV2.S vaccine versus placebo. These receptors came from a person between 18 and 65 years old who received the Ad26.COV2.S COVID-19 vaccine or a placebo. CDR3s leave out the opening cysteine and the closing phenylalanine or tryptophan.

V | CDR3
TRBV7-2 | ASSNIQGRSGNTIY
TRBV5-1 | ASLPNLWGNQPQH
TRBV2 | ASSDERFYGYT
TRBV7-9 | ASSLQPQETQY
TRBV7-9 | ASSLGGEWNTEAF
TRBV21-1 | ASSKAQGTGDTQY
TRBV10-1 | ASSESGTSYEQY
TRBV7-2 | ASSWGVGNNQPQH
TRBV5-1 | ASSLWAGKINTEAF
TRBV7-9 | ASIRTRGTGVSEQF
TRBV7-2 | ASSLGWPGGVEGYT
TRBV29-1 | SGLTGGLGYT
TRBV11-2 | ASSPPRDGKAF
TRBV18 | ASSPPAGSNTEAF
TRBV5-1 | ASSLGQTDSYGYT
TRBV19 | ASSIVTSGSRGYT
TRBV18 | ASSPSGQGFETQY
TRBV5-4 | ASSLQGVGEQY
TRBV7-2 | ASSPPDREKLF
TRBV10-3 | AISESIRHGNQPQH
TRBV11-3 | ASSSRSGEQF
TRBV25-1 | ASSAHTGEGYT
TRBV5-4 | ASSFGGSRGELF
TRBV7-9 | ASSLGRMGNTIY
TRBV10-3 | ATAWSGSRNYEQY
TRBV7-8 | ASSPDPTTALAYNEQF
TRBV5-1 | ASSASEKYEQY
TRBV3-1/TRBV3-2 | ASSQDKSYNEQF
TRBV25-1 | ARYEQY
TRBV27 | ASSLRQGGNYGYT
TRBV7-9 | ASSQTDGSGNTIY
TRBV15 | ATSRDEGVTQH
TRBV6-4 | ASSKDTAGYGYT
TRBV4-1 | ASSRKQGYDGYT
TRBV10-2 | ASSKPVSGPTYNEQF
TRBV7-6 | ASRRDSSYEQY
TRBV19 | ASSWQGGDTGELF
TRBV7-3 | ASSSHPGTAPDNEQF
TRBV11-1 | ASSYDRGGTDTQY
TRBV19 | ASSIRGNEAF
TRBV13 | ASSPRQPGLSYEQY
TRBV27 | ASSPARVSYEQY
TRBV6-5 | ASRRDVQGNTIY
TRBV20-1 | SASRQASYEQY
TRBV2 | ASSVEFSYEQY